What follows is one T cell receptor (beta chain) and its context. This record comes from a study of blood T cells in healthy people across ages. The CDR3 extends over 16 amino acids. Trimming pared 3 bases from V and 5 bases from J, leaving 19 bases between. In germline, CDR1 is SGHTA, CDR2 FQGNSA. A second PCR, run for roughly 7 to 11 cycles, used a sample-barcoded 5' primer plus a J-beta primer mix. TCRdb independently ran MiXCR on the 5' RACE reads; one entry per CDR3 protein. The table has about 590,000 distinct CDR3 sequences, about 30% seen once. The TCR originated in a woman of 80 years or more in good health. The sample taken for sequencing was blood. The J gene is TRBJ2-5, the V gene TRBV7-2; tentative D call: TRBD1 (5 bases). This CDR3 reads CASSLDNKVPWETQYF. The CDR3 DNA follows: TGTGCCAGCAGCTTGGACAACAAGGTGCCGTGGGAGACCCAGTACTTC.